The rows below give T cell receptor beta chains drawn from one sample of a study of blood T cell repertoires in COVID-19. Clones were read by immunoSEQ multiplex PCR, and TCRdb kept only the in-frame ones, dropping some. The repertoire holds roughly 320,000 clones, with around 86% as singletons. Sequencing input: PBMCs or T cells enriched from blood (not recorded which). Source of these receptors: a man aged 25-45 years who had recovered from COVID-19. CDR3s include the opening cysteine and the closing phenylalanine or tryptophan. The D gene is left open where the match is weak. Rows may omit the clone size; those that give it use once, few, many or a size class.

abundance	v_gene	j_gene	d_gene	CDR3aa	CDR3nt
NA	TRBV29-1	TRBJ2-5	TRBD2	CSVEWREGPETQYF	TGCAGCGTTGAGTGGCGGGAGGGCCCAGAGACCCAGTACTTC
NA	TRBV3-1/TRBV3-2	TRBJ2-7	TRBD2	CASSPSAGREEQYF	TGTGCCAGCAGTCCCTCGGCAGGGAGGGAGGAGCAGTACTTC
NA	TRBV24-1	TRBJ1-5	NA	CATSDRAGHSNQPQHF	TGTGCCACCAGTGATCGGGCAGGGCATAGCAATCAGCCCCAGCATTTT
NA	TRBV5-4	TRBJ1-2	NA	CASRTGSEGGYTF	TGTGCCAGCAGAACAGGGAGCGAGGGTGGCTACACCTTC
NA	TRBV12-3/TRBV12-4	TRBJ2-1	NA	CASSLLEDEQFF	TGTGCCAGCAGCCTCCTAGAAGATGAGCAGTTCTTC
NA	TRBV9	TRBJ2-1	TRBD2	CASSPRPGGADNEQFF	TGTGCCAGCAGCCCTCGTCCCGGGGGGGCCGACAATGAGCAGTTCTTC
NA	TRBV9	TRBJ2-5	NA	CASSVAPGETQYF	TGTGCCAGCAGCGTAGCTCCCGGGGAGACCCAGTACTTC
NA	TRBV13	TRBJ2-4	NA	CASSLGRAVQYF	TGTGCCAGCAGCTTAGGCAGGGCGGTTCAGTACTTC
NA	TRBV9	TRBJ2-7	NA	CASSVAVGSAYEQYF	TGTGCCAGCAGCGTAGCGGTCGGGTCGGCCTACGAGCAGTACTTC
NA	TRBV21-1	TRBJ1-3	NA	CASSKTGTTGNTIYF	TGTGCCAGCAGCAAAACCGGGACAACTGGAAACACCATATATTTT
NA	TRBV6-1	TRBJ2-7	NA	CASSELGAGPNEQYF	TGTGCCAGCAGTGAATTGGGGGCAGGTCCGAACGAGCAGTACTTC
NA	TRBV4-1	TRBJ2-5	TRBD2	CASRRAVTSGQKETQYF	TGCGCCAGCAGACGCGCGGTGACTAGCGGGCAGAAAGAGACCCAGTACTTC
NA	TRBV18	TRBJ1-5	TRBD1	CASSLDRELSQPQHF	TGTGCCAGCTCACTAGACAGGGAATTAAGTCAGCCCCAGCATTTT
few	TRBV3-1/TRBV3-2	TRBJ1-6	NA	CASSRYARGNSPLHF	TGTGCCAGCAGCCGTTACGCCCGAGGCAATTCACCCCTCCACTTT
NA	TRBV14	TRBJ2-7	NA	CASSPQGYYEQYF	TGTGCCAGCAGCCCGCAGGGCTACTACGAGCAGTACTTC
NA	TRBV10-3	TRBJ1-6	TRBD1	CAIRGTAAGYNSPLHF	TGTGCCATCAGGGGGACAGCAGCCGGATATAATTCACCCCTCCACTTT
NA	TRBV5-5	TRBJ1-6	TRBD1	CASSLTGGSYNSPLHF	TGTGCCAGCAGCTTGACAGGGGGCTCCTATAATTCACCCCTCCACTTT
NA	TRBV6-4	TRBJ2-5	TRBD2	CASSAGTSGSLQETQYF	TGTGCCAGCAGTGCCGGGACTAGCGGGAGTTTGCAAGAGACCCAGTACTTC
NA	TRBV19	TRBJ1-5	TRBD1	CASRDGTGGFSNQPQHF	TGTGCCAGTAGGGACGGGACAGGGGGCTTTAGCAATCAGCCCCAGCATTTT
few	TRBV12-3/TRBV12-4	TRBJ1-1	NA	CASSFSGRNEAFF	TGTGCCAGCAGTTTCAGTGGCAGGAATGAAGCTTTCTTT
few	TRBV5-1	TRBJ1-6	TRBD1	CASSPGTGGEALHF	TGCGCCAGCAGCCCCGGGACAGGGGGCGAAGCCCTCCACTTT
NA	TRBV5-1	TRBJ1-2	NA	CASSLGGQSYGYTF	TGCGCCAGCAGCTTAGGCGGACAGTCATATGGCTACACCTTC
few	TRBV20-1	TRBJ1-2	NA	CSAPLGDGYTF	TGCAGTGCCCCCCTAGGGGATGGCTACACCTTC
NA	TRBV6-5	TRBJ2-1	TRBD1	CASILGTGNYNEQFF	TGTGCCAGCATCCTTGGGACAGGAAACTACAATGAGCAGTTCTTC
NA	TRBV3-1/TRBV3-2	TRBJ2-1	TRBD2	CASSPRLAGANNEQFF	TGTGCCAGCAGCCCCCGACTAGCGGGGGCCAACAATGAGCAGTTCTTC
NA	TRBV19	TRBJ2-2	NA	CASSGGNTGELFF	TGTGCCAGTAGCGGGGGGAACACCGGGGAGCTGTTTTTT
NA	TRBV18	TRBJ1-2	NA	CASSRTDTNYGYTF	TGTGCCAGCTCTAGGACAGATACTAACTATGGCTACACCTTC
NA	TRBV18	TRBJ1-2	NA	CASSPESRGDYTF	TGTGCCAGCTCACCAGAATCCCGCGGTGACTACACCTTC
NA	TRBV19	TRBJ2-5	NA	CASSMVEGAQYF	TGTGCCAGTAGTATGGTAGAGGGGGCCCAGTACTTC
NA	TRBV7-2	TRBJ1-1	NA	CASSSPGGVNTEAFF	TGTGCCAGCAGCTCGCCGGGGGGAGTAAACACTGAAGCTTTCTTT
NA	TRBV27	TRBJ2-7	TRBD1	CASSPQGANPHEQYF	TGTGCCAGCAGTCCCCAGGGGGCCAACCCCCACGAGCAGTACTTC
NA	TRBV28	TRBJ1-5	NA	CASSFESGGGSYQPQHF	TGTGCCAGCAGTTTTGAATCCGGGGGAGGTTCGTATCAGCCCCAGCATTTT
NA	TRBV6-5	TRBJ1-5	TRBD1	CASSYTGTGSNQPQHF	TGTGCCAGCAGTTATACAGGGACAGGGAGCAATCAGCCCCAGCATTTT
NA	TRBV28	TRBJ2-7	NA	CASSHTDSSYEQYF	TGTGCCAGCAGCCACACGGACAGCTCCTACGAGCAGTACTTC